What follows are 17 T cell receptor beta chains derived from one specimen sequenced in a study of CD8+ T cells in alopecia areata (dated by TCRdb to 2017 to 2018). What this sample's treatment or condition label stands for: oral pan-JAK inhibitor, 5-10 mg twice daily. Libraries came from the immunoSEQ multiplex PCR assay. RNA was extracted from all samples and reverse transcribed into cDNA, which served as template for TCR sequencing. TCRdb re-hosts the immuneACCESS table, in-frame sequences only. Its copies lack some clones; in the studies checked, an unresolved V gene accounts for under half of them, and the cause for the rest is not known. This sample comprises 150,000 to 200,000 clones, about three fifths of them detected only once. The ten largest clones represent roughly 17% of the sample. Source: CD4+ T cells sorted from blood, taken at approximately week 60, from a patient treated with tofacitinib. The receptor source for this set is a human donor with alopecia areata.

The CDR3 sequence is CASSLVGVSHNSPLHF. For the CDR3, the DNA is TGTGCCAGCAGCCTTGTCGGAGTGTCGCATAATTCACCCCTCCACTTT. The rearrangement links TRBV7-9 to TRBJ1-6; no firm D call. Trimming cost V 5 bases and J 5 bases, with 16 bases left between them. The CDR3 has 16 residues. Germline CDR1 is SEHNR and CDR2 is FQNEAQ (reference sequence).

V gene TRBV4-1 combines with J gene TRBJ2-5, with D possibly TRBD1 on 5 matching bases. V was clipped by 4 bases and J by 3 bases, with 21 bases between them. The germline V gene has CDR1 MGHRA and CDR2 YSYEKL. The CDR3 has 17 amino acids. CDR3 protein: CASSRGARPTDEETQYF. The CDR3 nucleotides read TGCGCCAGCAGCCGGGGCGCCAGGCCGACAGATGAAGAGACCCAGTACTTC.

This clone was observed once. This sequence joins TRBV19 and TRBJ2-3; TRBD2 matches at 8 bases. V was pared by 6 bases and J by 2 bases, with 7 bases of the junction left unmatched. In germline, CDR1 is LNHDA, CDR2 SQIVND (reference sequence). There are 15 residues in the CDR3. CDR3 sequence (DNA): TGTGCCAGTAGCCCCCTACTAGCGGACACAGATACGCAGTATTTT. Its protein is CASSPLLADTDTQYF.

The chain employs TRBV7-7 and TRBJ2-1, with 10 bases aligning to TRBD1. CDR3 length: 16 amino acids. Germline CDR1 and CDR2: SSHAT and FNYEAQ (reference sequence). J was trimmed by 7 bases and V by 2 bases; bases with no gene match: 8. The CDR3 is CASSLSLGQGLNEQFF. CDR3 DNA sequence: TGTGCCAGCAGCTTATCTCTGGGACAGGGGCTTAATGAGCAGTTCTTC. The variable domain in full, with the rest retrieved from reference TRBV7-7 and TRBJ2-1, is GAGVSQSPRYKVTKRGQDVTLRCDPISSHATLYWYQQALGQGPEFLTYFNYEAQPDKSGLPSDRFSAERPEGSISTLTIQRTEQRDSAMYRCASSLSLGQGLNEQFFGPGTRLTVL.

J is TRBJ1-1 and V is TRBV25-1; D is ambiguous. V shed 9 bases and J shed 6 bases, with 20 bases lying between them. Germline CDR1 is MGHDK and CDR2 is SYGVNS. The CDR3 runs 14 residues. CDR3 sequence reads: CASVPPWEISEAFF. CDR3 bases: TGTGCCAGTGTCCCGCCGTGGGAGATTTCTGAAGCTTTCTTT. Using reference TRBV25-1 and TRBJ1-1 for the parts outside the CDR3, the full variable domain is EADIYQTPRYLVIGTGKKITLECSQTMGHDKMYWYQQDPGMELHLIHYSYGVNSTEKGDLSSESTVSRIRTEHFPLTLESARPSHTSQYLCASVPPWEISEAFFGQGTRLTVV.

Note on this clone: Other DNA variants within this sample encode the same CDR3. The chain joins TRBV10-3 to TRBJ2-3, with a possible D match to TRBD2 (6 bases). The germline CDR1 and CDR2 sequences are ENHRY and SYGVKD. The ends were cut back, 0 bases at V and 2 bases at J, with 12 bases in the middle. This CDR3 is built from 16 residues. CDR3 loop: CAISESSGGITDTQYF. The CDR3 DNA reads as TGTGCCATCAGTGAGTCAAGTGGGGGGATCACAGATACGCAGTATTTT.

This clone was picked up a small number of times. The CDR3 nucleotides are TGTGCCAGCAGTTTGGGCAGAGGGCCCCAGCATTTT. Protein sequence: CASSLGRGPQHF. The J gene is TRBJ1-5, the V gene TRBV6-5; unclear D gene. Germline V gene sequence: CDR1 MNHEY, CDR2 SVGAGI. The CDR3 runs 12 residues. Trimming left V 4 bases short and J 9 bases short, with 10 bases between.

This clone was seen a single time. This chain uses TRBV15 with TRBJ2-5; D may be TRBD1 (5 bases). CDR1 LNHNV and CDR2 YYDKDF come from the germline V gene (reference sequence). The CDR3 length is 14 residues. V gave up 4 bases and J gave up 0 bases, with 9 bases separating them. The CDR3 here is CATSTETDQETQYF. Written as DNA, the CDR3 is TGTGCCACCAGCACAGAGACAGACCAAGAGACCCAGTACTTC. Supplemented by reference TRBV15 and TRBJ2-5, the full variable domain reads DAMVIQNPRYQVTQFGKPVTLSCSQTLNHNVMYWYQQKSSQAPKLLFHYYDKDFNNEADTPDNFQSRRPNTSFCFLDIRSPGLGDTAMYLCATSTETDQETQYFGPGTRLLVL.

The V gene is TRBV30, the J gene TRBJ1-2; a possible D gene is TRBD1 (6 bases). Trimming stripped 4 bases from V and 8 bases from J, with 11 bases between. Per germline, CDR1 GTSNPN and CDR2 SVGIG (reference sequence). The CDR3 length is 11 residues. This CDR3 is CAWMAGAGYTF. The CDR3 DNA reads as TGTGCCTGGATGGCAGGGGCCGGCTACACCTTC. The variable domain in full, with the rest retrieved from reference TRBV30 and TRBJ1-2, is SQTIHQWPATLVQPVGSPLSLECTVEGTSNPNLYWYRQAAGRGLQLLFYSVGIGQISSEVPQNLSASRPQDRQFILSSKKLLLSDSGFYLCAWMAGAGYTFGSGTRLTVV.

This clone was seen a single time. The gene calls are TRBV4-2 and TRBJ1-6; maybe TRBD1 (6 bases). The CDR3 has 15 amino acids. Germline CDR1 is LGHNA and CDR2 is YNFKEQ. The V and J ends lost 0 bases and 4 bases respectively, with 7 bases between them. The CDR3 loop is CASSQEGQYNSPLHF. CDR3 bases: TGTGCCAGCAGCCAAGAGGGACAATATAATTCACCCCTCCACTTT.

The chain uses TRBV7-9 and TRBJ2-3, with D perhaps TRBD1 or TRBD2 (6 bases each). V lost 5 bases and J lost 1, with 19 bases in between. Germline V gene data show CDR1 as SEHNR and CDR2 as FQNEAQ (reference sequence). The CDR3 contains 17 residues. CDR3 in DNA: TGTGCCAGCAGCCTACCCCCCTTAGGGGGGCGCACAGATACGCAGTATTTT. It specifies CASSLPPLGGRTDTQYF.

The chain combines TRBV10-3 with TRBJ2-5; tentative D call: TRBD2 (5 bases). Trimming took off 4 bases at V and 4 bases at J, with 10 bases between the two ends. The CDR3 covers 13 residues. Germline V gene sequence: CDR1 ENHRY, CDR2 SYGVKD. CDR3: CAISGEGPETQYF. The CDR3, as DNA: TGTGCCATCAGTGGCGAGGGTCCAGAGACCCAGTACTTC.

This clone was seen a handful of times. The same CDR3 can be traced to other DNA sequences in this sample. The rearrangement links TRBV2 to TRBJ2-7; D call uncertain. The V end lost 8 bases, the J end lost 0 bases, and 8 bases lay between the germline ends. The CDR3 consists of 12 residues. The germline CDR1 and CDR2 sequences are SNHLY and FYNNEI. In DNA, the CDR3 is TGTGCCAGCTCCGACGGCTCCTACGAGCAGTACTTC. Amino acid sequence: CASSDGSYEQYF.

The chain has TRBV27 and TRBJ2-7, with 10 bases aligning to TRBD2. The CDR3 has 17 residues. Germline V gene sequence: CDR1 MNHEY, CDR2 SMNVEV (reference sequence). Losses at the gene ends were 7 bases for V and 2 bases for J; bases not matched to a gene: 14. The CDR3 spells CASTLSGRDKGAYEQYF. CDR3 DNA sequence: TGTGCCAGCACCCTAAGCGGGAGGGATAAAGGAGCCTACGAGCAGTACTTC.

The gene calls are TRBV5-1 and TRBJ2-4; perhaps D is TRBD1 or TRBD2 (5 bases each). Germline loops: CDR1 SGHRS, CDR2 YFSETQ. V was pared by 0 bases and J by 1 base, with 8 bases between. The CDR3 length is 15 residues. CDR3 in DNA: TGCGCCAGCAGCTTGGGGGACGTCGCCAAAAACATTCAGTACTTC. Amino acid sequence: CASSLGDVAKNIQYF.

The chain has TRBV5-6 and TRBJ2-7, with D maybe TRBD2 (6 bases). This CDR3 spans 14 amino acids. Germline CDR1 SGHDT, CDR2 YYEEEE. V lost 4 bases to trimming and J lost 3 bases, with 14 bases between them. CDR3 sequence (DNA): TGTGCCAGCAGCCCCCCCGCGGGGAACTACGAGCAGTACTTC. Translation gives CASSPPAGNYEQYF.

This clone was observed a handful of times. V usage is TRBV14 and J usage is TRBJ2-5; D gene uncertain. Trimming shortened V by 4 bases and J by 5 bases, and 8 bases separated the two germline ends. CDR1 SGHDN and CDR2 FVKESK come from the germline V gene. CDR3 length equals 12 residues. The CDR3: CASSLTRETQYF. The CDR3, as DNA: TGTGCCAGCAGCCTGACCCGGGAGACCCAGTACTTC.